A single count supports the clone carrying this TCR beta chain. Authors' processing steps: Amplification from reference gene primers served as the basis for estimated nucleated cell counts. Method: immunoSEQ multiplex PCR; TCRdb's copy keeps in-frame clones and lacks some. The DNA gave D and trimming, while V, J and clone size come from that table. The profile shows approximately 240,000 clones, 84% of them singletons. These data originate in a study of blood T cell repertoires in COVID-19. Study details: Samples came from the United States, Italy and Spain, spanning acute and convalescent COVID-19. T cells, B-cell-depleted T cells, or PBMCs provided the cDNA or gDNA that served as material.

Losses at the gene ends were 4 bases for V and 4 bases for J; bases not matched to a gene: 3. Germline CDR1 MNHEY, CDR2 SMNVEV (reference sequence). This CDR3 comprises 14 residues. The sequencing sample was made of peripheral blood. The receptor comes from a woman in her fifties or sixties who had recovered from COVID-19. The chain employs TRBV27 and TRBJ2-3; TRBD2 agrees at 9 bases. The CDR3 loop reads CASSSSGAADTQYF. CDR3 coding DNA: TGTGCCAGCAGTTCTAGCGGGGCGGCAGATACGCAGTATTTT.